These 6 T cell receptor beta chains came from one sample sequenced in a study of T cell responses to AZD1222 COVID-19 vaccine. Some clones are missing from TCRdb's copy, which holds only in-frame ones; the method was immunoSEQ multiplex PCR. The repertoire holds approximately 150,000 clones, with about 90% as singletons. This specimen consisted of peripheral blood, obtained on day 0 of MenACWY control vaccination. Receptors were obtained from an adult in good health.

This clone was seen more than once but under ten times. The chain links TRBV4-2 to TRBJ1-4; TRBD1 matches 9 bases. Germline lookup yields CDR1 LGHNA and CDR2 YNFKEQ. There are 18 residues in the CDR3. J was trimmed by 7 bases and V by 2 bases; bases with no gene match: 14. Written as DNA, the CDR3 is TGTGCCAGCAGCCAAAATGGAGCTTCGGGACAGGGAAGTGAAAAACTGTTTTTT. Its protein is CASSQNGASGQGSEKLFF.

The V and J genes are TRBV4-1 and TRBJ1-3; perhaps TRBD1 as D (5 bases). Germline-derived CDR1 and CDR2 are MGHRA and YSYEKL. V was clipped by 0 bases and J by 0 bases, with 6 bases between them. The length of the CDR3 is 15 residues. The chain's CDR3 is CASSQEGTSGNTIYF. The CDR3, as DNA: TGCGCCAGCAGCCAAGAAGGGACCTCTGGAAACACCATATATTTT.

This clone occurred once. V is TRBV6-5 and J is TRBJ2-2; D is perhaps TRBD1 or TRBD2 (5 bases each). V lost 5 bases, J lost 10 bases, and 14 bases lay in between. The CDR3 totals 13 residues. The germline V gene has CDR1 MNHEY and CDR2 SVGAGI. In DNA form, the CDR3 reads TGTGCCAGCAGTAGATGGCCCGGGGCGGAGCTGTTTTTT. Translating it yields CASSRWPGAELFF.

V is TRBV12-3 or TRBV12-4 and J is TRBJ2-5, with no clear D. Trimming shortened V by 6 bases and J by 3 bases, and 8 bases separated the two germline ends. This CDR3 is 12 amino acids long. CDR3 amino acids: CASSRLEETQYF. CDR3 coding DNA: TGTGCCAGCAGCAGACTGGAAGAGACCCAGTACTTC.

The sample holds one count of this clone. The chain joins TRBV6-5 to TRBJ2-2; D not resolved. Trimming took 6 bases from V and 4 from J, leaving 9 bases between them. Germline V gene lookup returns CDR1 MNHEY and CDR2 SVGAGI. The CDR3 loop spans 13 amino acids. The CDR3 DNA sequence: TGTGCCAGCAGGCCTTTTAGCACCGGGGAGCTGTTTTTT. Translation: CASRPFSTGELFF.

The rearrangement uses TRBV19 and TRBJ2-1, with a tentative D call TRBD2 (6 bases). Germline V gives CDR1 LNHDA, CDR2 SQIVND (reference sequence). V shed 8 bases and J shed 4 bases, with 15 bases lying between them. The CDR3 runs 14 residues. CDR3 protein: CASGVGRDYNEQFF. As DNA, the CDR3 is TGTGCCAGTGGGGTGGGGCGGGATTACAATGAGCAGTTCTTC.